One and the same sample provided the 16 T cell receptor beta chains below, sequenced in a study of blood T cells in healthy people across ages. Combining a sample-barcoded 5' primer with a J-beta primer mix, a second PCR ran for roughly 7 to 12 cycles. TCRdb fed the 5' RACE reads into MiXCR, producing one record per CDR3 protein. Among some 1.7 million distinct CDR3 sequences listed, over 25% were seen once. Input material: blood. Every receptor here comes from a woman aged 25 to 39 in good health.

The chain is built from TRBV7-9 and TRBJ2-5; 8 nucleotides match TRBD2. V shed 5 bases, J shed 1 base, and the junction held 9 bases outside the gene matches. Germline CDR1 SEHNR, CDR2 FQNEAQ (reference sequence). The length of the CDR3 is 16 residues. CDR3 sequence: CASSHRGSGVQETQYF. DNA of the CDR3: TGTGCCAGCAGCCACCGCGGTAGCGGGGTCCAAGAGACCCAGTACTTC.

The V gene is TRBV3-1, the J gene TRBJ2-5; 7 positions agree with TRBD2. CDR3 size: 15 residues. Trimming cost V 3 bases and J 5 bases; bases outside gene matches: 9. Germline V gives CDR1 LGHDT, CDR2 YNNKEL (reference sequence). CDR3 in amino acids: CASSQSGLKGETQYF. The CDR3 DNA sequence: TGTGCCAGCAGCCAGTCGGGACTAAAGGGTGAGACCCAGTACTTC.

V and J are TRBV5-1 and TRBJ2-5, with 12 bases that match TRBD1. The DNA end lines up better with TRBJ2-7; the J call may be wrong. From germline, CDR1 is SGHRS and CDR2 YFSETQ. The CDR3 runs to 16 residues. The CDR3 bases are TGCGCCAGCAGCGGTCCCCCGGGACAGGGGGCTAACGAGCAGTACTTC. It yields the protein CASSGPPGQGANEQYF.

This clonotype has a handful of counts. The CDR3 ends on some other residue instead of the conserved phenylalanine or tryptophan, so this is likely a read error. CDR3 sequence: CASSLVGQNTEAFV. CDR3 sequence (DNA): TGCGCCAGCAGCTTGGTGGGACAGAACACTGAAGCTTTCGTT. This chain joins TRBV5-1 and TRBJ1-1, with a weak D call TRBD1 (6 bases). Trimming cost V 0 bases and J 1 base, with 7 bases left between them. The germline V gene encodes CDR1 SGHRS and CDR2 YFSETQ. The CDR3 runs to 14 residues.

The sample holds many counts of this clonotype. This chain connects TRBV2 to TRBJ2-1; tentatively, D is TRBD1 (5 bases). The CDR3 consists of 12 residues. Germline loops: CDR1 SNHLY, CDR2 FYNNEI. Trimming pared 7 bases from V and 8 bases from J, leaving 12 bases between. CDR3 protein: CASIGRAHEQFF. In DNA form, the CDR3 reads TGTGCCAGCATAGGCAGGGCGCATGAGCAGTTCTTC.

The V and J genes are TRBV5-1 and TRBJ2-7; 7 bases map to TRBD1. Germline V gene sequence: CDR1 SGHRS, CDR2 YFSETQ. J gave up 8 bases and V 5 bases, and 13 bases lay outside the gene matches. This CDR3 has 14 amino acids. The CDR3 nucleotides read TGCGCCAGCAGACCGACAGGGTTAAGGTCCCAGCAGTACTTC. Residues: CASRPTGLRSQQYF.

Remarks on this clonotype: One base away lies a much larger clone, so this may be a sequencing read error. The chain couples TRBV29-1 to TRBJ2-3, with D hard to call. The CDR3 contains 13 residues. Per germline, CDR1 SQVTM and CDR2 ANQGSEA. The CDR3 DNA reads as TGCAGCGTTGCGGCGGAAAGCACAGATATGCAGTATTTT. The encoded protein is CSVAAESTDMQYF.

This clonotype appeared many times. The V and J genes are TRBV12-3 or TRBV12-4 and TRBJ2-3; the D gene is possibly TRBD1 (6 bases). Between the trimmed V and J ends, which lost 8 bases and 5 bases, there was a span of 14 bases. The CDR3 length is 13 residues. The DNA of the CDR3 is TGTGCCAGCCAGGTCAGCAGGGGAGATACGCAGTATTTT. Encoded protein: CASQVSRGDTQYF.

Of note for this clonotype: One junction end disagrees with the germline gene, perhaps due to a read error. The V and J genes are TRBV6-6 and TRBJ2-3; a possible D gene is TRBD1 (6 bases). Germline V gene data show CDR1 as MNHNY and CDR2 as SVGAGI (reference sequence). CDR3 length: 14 residues. The CDR3 DNA sequence: TGTGCCAGCAGAAACAGGGTTAGCACAGATACACAGTATTTT. Residues: CASRNRVSTDTQYF.

The rearrangement links TRBV10-1 to TRBJ2-3; 13 bases fit TRBD2. The CDR3 has 15 residues. The J segment lost 10 bases and the V segment lost 7 bases, leaving 11 bases of the junction unmatched. Germline-derived CDR1 and CDR2 are WNHNN and SYGVQD (reference sequence). The CDR3 nucleotides are TGCGCCAGCATTACTAGCGGGGGGGCTTTTTTGTCGCAGTATTTT. Encoded protein: CASITSGGAFLSQYF.

This clonotype was observed many times. This sequence joins TRBV29-1 and TRBJ2-5; D not certain. Deletions cut 0 bases from V and 4 bases from J, with 9 bases between. The CDR3 runs to 13 residues. Germline CDR1 SQVTM, CDR2 ANQGSEA. The CDR3 sequence: CSVEDRPGETQYF. CDR3 coding DNA: TGCAGCGTTGAAGATCGGCCAGGAGAGACCCAGTACTTC.

At least ten counts were recorded for this clonotype. This rearrangement joins TRBV12-3 or TRBV12-4 to TRBJ1-2; D unresolved. V lost 4 bases and J 3 bases, leaving 6 bases between the germline ends. This CDR3 region has 12 residues. The CDR3: CASSSSYYGYTF. Here the CDR3 DNA reads TGTGCCAGCAGTTCCTCGTACTATGGCTACACCTTC.

This clonotype was recorded a few times. V and J are TRBV15 and TRBJ2-1, with 7 bases matching TRBD2. Losses at the gene ends were 2 bases for V and 6 bases for J; bases not matched to a gene: 10. CDR1 is LNHNV, CDR2 YYDKDF, per germline (reference sequence). CDR3 length: 16 amino acids. CDR3 DNA: TGTGCCACCAGCAGACCACTGCGGGGGATCGGCAATGAGCAGTTCTTC. It encodes CATSRPLRGIGNEQFF.

CDR3 in amino acids: CSAVWPLGYEKLFF. The DNA for the CDR3 is TGCAGTGCCGTCTGGCCCCTTGGTTATGAAAAACTGTTTTTT. The chain carries TRBV20-1 and TRBJ1-4; D unresolved. Germline V lookup: CDR1 DFQATT, CDR2 SNEGSKA (reference sequence). V was cut by 6 bases and J by 6 bases, with 17 bases left in between. The CDR3 covers 14 residues.

The genes are TRBV7-2 and TRBJ2-7; perhaps D is TRBD1 or TRBD2 (7 bases each). This CDR3 has 17 residues. Germline V gene lookup returns CDR1 SGHTA and CDR2 FQGNSA. Trimming removed 3 bases at V and 7 bases at J, with 25 bases between. The CDR3 here is CASSFRSGGGSGGEQYF. DNA for the CDR3: TGTGCCAGCAGCTTTAGGTCCGGGGGAGGGTCAGGGGGGGAGCAGTACTTC.

This clonotype was seen a handful of times. The J gene is TRBJ2-3, the V gene TRBV9, with 9 bases that match TRBD1. Germline assignment: CDR1 SGDLS and CDR2 YYNGEE. V lost 4 bases to trimming and J lost 2 bases; unmatched junction nucleotides: 8. This CDR3 comprises 16 residues. CDR3 sequence: CASSPLGTGPTDTQYF. In DNA form, the CDR3 reads TGTGCCAGCAGCCCTTTGGGGACAGGGCCCACAGATACGCAGTATTTT.